This entry lists 8 T cell receptor beta chains sequenced from one sample in a study of identical twins. TCRdb called the 5' RACE reads again in MiXCR, with one record for every CDR3 protein. The sample holds some 460,000 distinct CDR3 sequences, 14% seen once. This sample was shared with a second study, whose subject was yellow fever vaccine responses in identical twins.

Input material: CD4+ T cells sorted from blood. These receptors originate from a woman aged 18-29 years in good health.

At least ten counts were recorded for this clonotype. CDR3 DNA: TGTGCCATCAGTGGACAGGACGCTATTAACTATGGCTACACCTTC. This codes for CAISGQDAINYGYTF. The chain uses TRBV10-3 and TRBJ1-2; D might be TRBD1 (6 bases). Per the germline V gene, CDR1 is ENHRY and CDR2 is SYGVKD. The CDR3 is 15 residues long. V lost 4 bases and J 1 base, leaving 13 bases between the germline ends.

V and J are TRBV12-2 and TRBJ2-1; the table assigns TRBD2, which was not confirmed against the DNA. TRBV12-2 is flagged as a pseudogene. The CDR3 has 15 amino acids. The CDR3 is CASRPGLADYNEQFF. The CDR3 DNA reads as TGTGCAAGTCGCCCGGGACTAGCGGACTACAATGAGCAGTTCTTC.

J is TRBJ2-7 and V is TRBV28, with 8 positions matching TRBD2. Germline lookup yields CDR1 MDHEN and CDR2 SYDVKM. With 6 bases clipped from V and 6 bases from J, the junction kept 7 bases outside the gene matches. The CDR3 is 13 amino acids. The DNA for the CDR3 is TGTGCCAGCAGAGCCGGGACTAGTGCCGAGCAGTACTTC. Its translation is CASRAGTSAEQYF.

This clonotype appeared a few times. The V and J genes are TRBV7-2 and TRBJ2-1, with TRBD1 matching over 7 bases. The V gene's germline CDR1 is SGHTA and CDR2 FQGNSA. CDR3 length equals 14 residues. Trimming removed 3 bases from V and 5 bases from J; junction bases left unmatched: 4. The CDR3 region has the DNA TGTGCCAGCAGCTTGTGGGACAGAAACAATGAGCAGTTCTTC. It codes for CASSLWDRNNEQFF. The full variable domain, in which reference TRBV7-2 and TRBJ2-1 provide the parts outside the CDR3, is GAGVSQSPSNKVTEKGKDVELRCDPISGHTALYWYRQSLGQGLEFLIYFQGNSAPDKSGLPSDRFSAERTGGSVSTLTIQRTQQEDSAVYLCASSLWDRNNEQFFGPGTRLTVL.

This clonotype occurred a few times. The chain recombines TRBV9 with TRBJ2-1, with 8 nucleotides matching TRBD2. The CDR3 spans 14 residues. V shed 4 bases, J shed 3 bases, and the junction held 3 bases outside the gene matches. In germline, CDR1 is SGDLS, CDR2 YYNGEE. CDR3 in DNA: TGTGCCAGCAGCTTCGGGACTAGCTACAATGAGCAGTTCTTC. Residues: CASSFGTSYNEQFF.

The chain joins TRBV5-1 to TRBJ1-2, with 8 bases aligning to TRBD1. The CDR3 consists of 14 residues. Germline V gene sequence: CDR1 SGHRS, CDR2 YFSETQ. The V segment lost 4 bases and the J segment 3 bases; nucleotides outside the gene matches: 5. CDR3 sequence reads: CASSPDRADYGYTF. CDR3 sequence (DNA): TGCGCCAGCAGCCCGGACAGGGCTGACTATGGCTACACCTTC.

The chain recombines TRBV5-1 with TRBJ2-2, with no clear D. The CDR3 is 13 amino acids. Germline CDR1 is SGHRS and CDR2 is YFSETQ. Trimming left V 5 bases short and J 4 bases short, with 9 bases between. The CDR3 reads CASSRDGTGELFF. CDR3 coding DNA: TGCGCCAGCAGTAGAGACGGCACCGGGGAGCTGTTTTTT.

The chain couples TRBV12-3 or TRBV12-4 to TRBJ1-1; D is undetermined. V was cut by 3 bases and J by 10 bases, with 9 bases left in between. This CDR3 has 11 amino acids. CDR3 coding DNA: TGTGCCAGCAGTTTGAGGTCCCCAGCTTTCTTT. Its protein is CASSLRSPAFF.